This T cell receptor (beta chain) was profiled in a study of blood T cell repertoires in COVID-19. Across the study: The United States, Italy and Spain were the sources of the acute and convalescent COVID-19 samples.

In the original processing: The authors estimated nucleated cell counts from reference gene primer amplification. Clones were sequenced by immunoSEQ multiplex PCR, and TCRdb holds only the in-frame ones, with some missing. For V, J and clone size, that table is used; D and trimming come from the DNA. This table has around 84,000 clones, around 80% appearing once. The specimen was peripheral blood. This clonotype was obtained from a man aged 55-75 years with COVID-19, enrolled during active disease.

DNA for the CDR3: TGCGCCAGCAGCACAGGACTAGCGGGGCAAGAGACCCAGTACTTC. The encoded protein is CASSTGLAGQETQYF. The chain is built from TRBV5-1 and TRBJ2-5, with 12 bases matching TRBD2. The CDR3 totals 15 residues. V shed 4 bases, J shed 2 bases, and the junction held 3 bases outside the gene matches. Germline V gene sequence: CDR1 SGHRS, CDR2 YFSETQ.